The 11 T cell receptor beta chains below were found in one sample sequenced in a study of kidney transplant recipient with SARS-CoV-2 infection. From the reads, TCRdb called clonotypes with MiXCR, one entry per CDR3 protein. Of some 220,000 distinct CDR3 sequences in the sample, less than 35% are singletons; the top ten hold under 7.5%. Source: a blood sample, taken at baseline and on roughly day 120 from a kidney transplant recipient. The receptor source for this set is a male patient aged 25 to 39 who had COVID-19 and was a kidney transplant recipient. Some T cells may possibly be graft donor cells.

This clonotype was picked up many times. The chain combines TRBV3-1 with TRBJ1-1; unclear D gene. Germline values: CDR1 LGHDT, CDR2 YNNKEL (reference sequence). There are 17 residues in the CDR3. Trimming removed 5 bases from V and 4 bases from J, with 23 bases in between. The CDR3 loop reads CASSAVNPISIRTEAFF. The CDR3 DNA is TGTGCCAGCAGCGCCGTTAATCCCATTTCAATTCGCACTGAAGCTTTCTTT. Full variable domain (missing parts from reference TRBV3-1 and TRBJ1-1): DTAVSQTPKYLVTQMGNDKSIKCEQNLGHDTMYWYKQDSKKFLKIMFSYNNKELIINETVPNRFSPKSPDKAHLNLHINSLELGDSAVYFCASSAVNPISIRTEAFFGQGTRLTVV.

There are a few counts of this clonotype. The V and J genes are TRBV4-2 and TRBJ2-1, with TRBD2 matching 7 bases. The CDR3 is 15 residues long. The germline V gene has CDR1 LGHNA and CDR2 YNFKEQ. V was pared by 4 bases and J by 7 bases, with 10 bases of the junction left unmatched. The CDR3 here is CASSPGTLGGNEQFF. CDR3 DNA sequence: TGTGCCAGCAGCCCCGGAACCTTGGGGGGGAATGAGCAGTTCTTC.

At least ten counts were recorded for this clonotype. The chain is built from TRBV10-1 and TRBJ1-2, with no clear D. The CDR3 runs 17 residues. V dropped 5 bases and J dropped 4 bases, with 23 bases sitting between them. Germline loops: CDR1 WNHNN, CDR2 SYGVQD (reference sequence). CDR3 sequence (DNA): TGCGCCAGCAGTAGGGCGTCAAAATCGCGAAAGACCTATGGCTACACCTTC. Translation: CASSRASKSRKTYGYTF.

Points on this clonotype: A much bigger clone sits one base away, suggesting this may be a read error. The V call is TRBV10-3, the J call TRBJ1-1; no reliable D call. CDR1 ENHRY and CDR2 SYGVKD come from the germline V gene. The CDR3 spans 14 residues. The V end lost 8 bases, the J end lost 1 base, and 14 bases lay between the germline ends. CDR3 amino acids: CAIGGREPNTEAFF. DNA of the CDR3: TGTGCCATCGGTGGTCGGGAACCGAACACTGAAGCTTTCTTT.

Ten or more counts support this clonotype. V gene TRBV20-1 combines with J gene TRBJ1-1; D is perhaps TRBD1 (6 bases). This CDR3 spans 18 amino acids. V was cut by 3 bases and J by 3 bases, with 26 bases left in between. Germline CDR1 reads DFQATT; CDR2 reads SNEGSKA (reference sequence). In nucleotides, the CDR3 is TGCAGTGCTAGCAGGGGCGGGATACCAGGGGCCCCGGACACTGAAGCTTTCTTT. Encoded protein: CSASRGGIPGAPDTEAFF.

This clonotype was seen only once. A read error may explain this, as a much larger clone is one base away. The genes are TRBV15 and TRBJ2-2; no reliable D call. The germline V gene has CDR1 LNHNV and CDR2 YYDKDF (reference sequence). The CDR3 loop spans 14 amino acids. In DNA, the CDR3 is TGTGCCGCCAGCAGTAATAAGTTGACCGGGGAGCTGTTTTTT. Protein: CAASSNKLTGELFF.

At least ten counts were recorded for this clonotype. This chain's CDR3 is CASSDPGTAYTNTEAFF. CDR3 DNA: TGTGCCAGCAGTGACCCAGGTACAGCTTACACGAACACTGAAGCTTTCTTT. The chain recombines TRBV6-1 with TRBJ1-1; no definite D call. Trimming pared 3 bases from V and 1 base from J, leaving 18 bases between. This CDR3 is built from 17 residues. Germline CDR1 and CDR2: MNHNS and SASEGT.

This clonotype was found many times. The chain joins TRBV6-5 to TRBJ1-4, with D possibly TRBD1 on 5 matching bases. This CDR3 spans 16 amino acids. Per germline, CDR1 MNHEY and CDR2 SVGAGI. Trimming pared 0 bases from V and 4 bases from J, leaving 12 bases between. The CDR3 DNA reads as TGTGCCAGCAGTTACTCGGACGGGGGGGGTAATGAAAAACTGTTTTTT. Translated: CASSYSDGGGNEKLFF.

In this sample, this clonotype turned up many times. This sequence joins TRBV6-5 and TRBJ2-5, with a possible D match to TRBD1 (6 bases). The CDR3 covers 16 residues. V lost 0 bases to trimming and J lost 0 bases, with 11 bases between them. CDR1 and CDR2 (germline): MNHEY, SVGAGI. The CDR3 nucleotides read TGTGCCAGCAGTTACTCCCCCGGGACACACCAAGAGACCCAGTACTTC. It encodes CASSYSPGTHQETQYF.

A few counts support this clonotype. A read error may be the cause here, since a much bigger clone is one base away. This chain links TRBV5-4 with TRBJ1-2; D unclear. CDR3 length: 16 residues. V gave up 7 bases and J gave up 4 bases, with 23 bases separating them. Germline CDR1 reads SGHNT; CDR2 reads YYREEE (reference sequence). CDR3 protein: CASLHNVPGRTYGYTF. Here the CDR3 DNA reads TGTGCCAGCCTCCACAACGTACCAGGAAGGACCTATGGCTACACCTTC.

This clonotype was counted many times. V usage is TRBV12-3 or TRBV12-4 and J usage is TRBJ1-3, with D uncertain. This CDR3 is built from 13 residues. Trimming cost V 3 bases and J 4 bases, with 7 bases left between them. In nucleotides, the CDR3 is TGTGCCAGCAGTTTTAATAACGGAAACACCATATATTTT. Translating gives CASSFNNGNTIYF.